This entry is about one T cell receptor beta chain. Antigen specificity is unknown. The PCR contained 60 Vbeta and 13 Jbeta primers. TCRdb keeps only in-frame clones here, not all; method: immunoSEQ multiplex PCR. The sample yields 250,000 or so clones, around 90% seen once. This entry comes from a study of cytomegalovirus exposure and HLA in healthy donors. V dropped 6 bases and J dropped 7 bases, with 9 bases sitting between them. The CDR3 contains 12 residues. Germline lookup yields CDR1 LNHNV and CDR2 YYDKDF (reference sequence). General study points: Judged likely to be a sequencing artifact was a cluster of highly shared sequence variants. Most subjects' HLA-A and HLA-B alleles were reportedly predicted from TCR beta sequences. Differences between HLA loci emerged in a later analysis of TCR association rates, with DRB1 most and HLA-C fewest.

The sample taken for sequencing was PBMCs. The receptor was isolated from a girl aged 2 to 9 in good health and CMV-seronegative. The chain couples TRBV15 to TRBJ1-4, with D uncertain. The CDR3 loop is CATRGDSEKLFF. In DNA, the CDR3 is TGTGCCACCAGAGGAGATAGTGAAAAACTGTTTTTT.